These 4 T cell receptor beta chains came from one sample sequenced in a study of post-analysis software for immune sequencing data. Study-wide points: With TRBV5-6, TRBV5-1 and TRBV20-1 included, 5 or 6 TRBV segments were more frequent in patients than in controls.

Unique molecular identifiers featured in each of the TCR beta cDNA libraries. Via MiXCR, TCRdb re-called the PCR reads, giving one row per CDR3 protein. This sample yields 700,000 to 900,000 distinct CDR3 sequences, of which more than 45% are seen a single time; over 4.5% belongs to the top ten. These receptors have no known antigen. The sequenced material came from blood. The receptors were sampled from a girl aged 10 to 17 with multiple sclerosis.

Only a few counts were recorded for this clonotype. The genes are TRBV7-9 and TRBJ1-2; D remains unclear. The V end lost 7 bases, the J end lost 3 bases, and 18 bases lay between the germline ends. Germline V gene data show CDR1 as SEHNR and CDR2 as FQNEAQ (reference sequence). CDR3 size: 15 residues. CDR3 loop: CASTRGGIGDYGYTF. Written as DNA, the CDR3 is TGTGCCAGCACCCGAGGCGGCATTGGAGACTATGGCTACACCTTC. Full variable domain (outside the CDR3, taken from reference TRBV7-9 and TRBJ1-2): DTGVSQNPRHKITKRGQNVTFRCDPISEHNRLYWYRQTLGQGPEFLTYFQNEAQLEKSRLLSDRFSAERPKGSFSTLEIQRTEQGDSAMYLCASTRGGIGDYGYTFGSGTRLTVV.

V and J are TRBV9 and TRBJ2-3, with D tentatively TRBD1 (6 bases). Trimming stripped 4 bases from V and 0 bases from J, with 15 bases between. There are 16 residues in the CDR3. Germline CDR1 and CDR2: SGDLS and YYNGEE. The CDR3 DNA follows: TGTGCCAGCAGCCTAGGGGGTACCGCAAGCACAGATACGCAGTATTTT. Translating gives CASSLGGTASTDTQYF.

This clonotype has more than one count but fewer than ten. V is TRBV12-3 or TRBV12-4 and J is TRBJ2-1, with unresolved D. This CDR3 has 15 amino acids. The germline V and J ends were trimmed by 2 bases and 10 bases, with 18 bases remaining between them. CDR3 in DNA: TGTGCCAGCAGTTTATCCTCGGCACCCGTAAGGGAGCAGTTCTTC. It is translated as CASSLSSAPVREQFF.

This clonotype was picked up a small number of times. J is TRBJ2-3 and V is TRBV9; D uncertain. With 3 bases removed from V and 0 bases from J, the gap between germline ends came to 14 bases. Germline lookup yields CDR1 SGDLS and CDR2 YYNGEE. This CDR3 is 16 amino acids long. The CDR3 protein is CASSDTSAISTDTQYF. In nucleotides, the CDR3 is TGTGCCAGCAGCGATACTTCGGCCATAAGCACAGATACGCAGTATTTT.